The text below deals with one T cell receptor (beta chain). Its antigen is unknown. The entry originates in a study of identical twins. TCRdb processed the 5' RACE reads anew with MiXCR; each CDR3 protein has one entry. The sample records approximately 190,000 distinct CDR3 sequences, 15% being singletons. Germline-derived CDR1 and CDR2 are DFQATT and SNEGSKA (reference sequence). V was shortened by 5 bases and J by 8 bases, with 9 bases between the two germline ends. The CDR3 has 10 residues. Study findings and constraints: Out-of-frame beta chain sequences displayed weaker excess sharing between twins. The study based its conclusions on cross-sectional statistical analysis and did not follow the same donors.

The same sample was also used in a study of T cells expressing NK-cell markers. From that report: All TCR beta repertoires analysed originated from sorted CD3+CD56+NKG2C+, CD3+CD56+NKG2C- and CD3+CD56-NKG2C+ T cells. A handful of donors showed these clonotypes also leading the CD3+CD56-NKG2C+ fraction.

The source material was CD8+ T cells sorted from blood. This clonotype was sampled from a woman younger than 35 in good health. The chain has TRBV20-1 and TRBJ1-2; no clear D. This CDR3 is CSAWATGYTF. The CDR3 region has the DNA TGCAGTGCTTGGGCTACCGGCTACACCTTC.